This entry describes one TCR beta chain. The target antigen is unknown. This sequence may be a read error, since a much larger clone differs from it by one base. This sample was taken from a study of regulatory T cells in long-lasting Graves disease. Study-wide findings and caveats: Patients whose Graves' disease persisted exhibited lower TCR diversity than those newly diagnosed.

Time point given: persistent/refractory GD, antithyroid drugs over 5 years with positive TRAb. Construction of the TCR library relied on RNA isolated from PBMCs. In building TCR beta libraries, iRepertoire HTBI primers were used together with Arm-PCR of CDR3 regions. From the multiplex PCR reads, TCRdb called clonotypes with MiXCR, one entry per CDR3 protein. The data hold roughly 450,000 distinct CDR3 sequences, with about 20% observed a single time. This TCR was sampled from a female donor with Graves disease. The sample here was peripheral blood mononuclear cells (PBMCs), taken when the disease was refractory, from a patient treated with antithyroid drugs.

The CDR3 here is CASSARGGNTGELFF. CDR3 in DNA: TGTGCCAGCAGTGCCCGGGGAGGGAACACCGGGGAGCTGTTTTTT. The chain recombines TRBV6-4 with TRBJ2-2, with a weak D call TRBD2 (6 bases). Trimming removed 4 bases from V and 1 base from J, with 10 bases in between. Germline V gene sequence: CDR1 MRHNA, CDR2 SNTAGT. The CDR3 consists of 15 residues.